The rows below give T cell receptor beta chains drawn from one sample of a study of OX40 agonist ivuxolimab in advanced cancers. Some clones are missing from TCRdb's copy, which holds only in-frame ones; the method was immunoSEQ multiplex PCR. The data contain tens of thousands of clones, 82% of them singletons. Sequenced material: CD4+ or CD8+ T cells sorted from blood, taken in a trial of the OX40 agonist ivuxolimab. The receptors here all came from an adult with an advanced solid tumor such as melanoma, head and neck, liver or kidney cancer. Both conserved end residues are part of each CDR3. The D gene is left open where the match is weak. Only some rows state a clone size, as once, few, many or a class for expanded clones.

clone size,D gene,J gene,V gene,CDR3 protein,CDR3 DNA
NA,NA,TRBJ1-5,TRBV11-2,CAKRSRDYCNQPQHF,TGTGCCAAAAGGTCCAGGGATTATTGCAATCAGCCCCAGCATTTT
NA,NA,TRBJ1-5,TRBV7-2,CASSLAGVGQPQHF,TGTGCCAGCAGCTTAGCCGGGGTAGGTCAGCCCCAGCATTTT
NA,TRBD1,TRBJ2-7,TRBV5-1,CASSLFTLGQGINEQYF,TGCGCCAGCAGCTTGTTTACCTTGGGACAGGGGATTAACGAGCAGTACTTC
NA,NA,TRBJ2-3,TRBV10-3,CASSSTDTQYF,TGTGCCAGCTCGAGCACAGATACGCAGTATTTT
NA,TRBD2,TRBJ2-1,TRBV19,CASNTEPLAGVGNEQFF,TGTGCCAGTAACACCGAACCTCTAGCGGGAGTCGGTAATGAGCAGTTCTTC
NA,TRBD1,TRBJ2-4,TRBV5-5,CASSSSGTGANIQYF,TGTGCCAGCAGCTCCTCCGGGACAGGGGCAAACATTCAGTACTTC
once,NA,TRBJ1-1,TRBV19,CASSMRINTEAFF,TGTGCCAGTAGTATGCGGATCAACACTGAAGCTTTCTTT
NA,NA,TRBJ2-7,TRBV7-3,CASAAGGSYEQYF,TGTGCCAGCGCGGCAGGGGGGTCCTACGAGCAGTACTTC
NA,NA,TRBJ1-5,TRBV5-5,CASSWTHLGNQPQHF,TGTGCCAGCAGCTGGACACACTTGGGCAATCAGCCCCAGCATTTT
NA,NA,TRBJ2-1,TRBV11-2,CASSLGGGPPNEQFF,TGTGCCAGCAGCTTAGGAGGGGGGCCGCCCAATGAGCAGTTCTTC
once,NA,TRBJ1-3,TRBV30,CAWSEGGAPGNTIYF,TGTGCCTGGAGTGAGGGGGGGGCTCCTGGAAACACCATATATTTT
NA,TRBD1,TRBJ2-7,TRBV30,CAWSVRQGASEQYF,TGTGCCTGGAGTGTTCGGCAGGGGGCCTCCGAGCAGTACTTC
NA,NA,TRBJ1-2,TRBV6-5,CATTNRVNYGYTF,TGTGCCACCACGAACAGGGTTAACTATGGCTACACCTTC
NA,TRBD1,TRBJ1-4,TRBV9,CASSEWGQGDEKLFF,TGTGCCAGCAGCGAGTGGGGACAGGGCGATGAAAAACTGTTTTTT
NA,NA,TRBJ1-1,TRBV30,CAWSVSTNTEAFF,TGTGCCTGGAGTGTATCGACCAACACTGAAGCTTTCTTT
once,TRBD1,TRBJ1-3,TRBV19,CASSAPGTGRNTIYF,TGTGCCAGTAGTGCGCCCGGGACAGGGAGAAACACCATATATTTT
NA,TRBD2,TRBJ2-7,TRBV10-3,CAISATSGRAHEQYF,TGTGCCATCAGTGCTACTAGCGGGAGGGCCCACGAGCAGTACTTC
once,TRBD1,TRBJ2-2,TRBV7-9,CASSAGQGFTGELFF,TGTGCCAGCAGCGCGGGACAGGGCTTCACCGGGGAGCTGTTTTTT
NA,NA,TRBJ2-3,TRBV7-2,CASSYPSGASTDTQYF,TGTGCCAGCAGCTACCCGAGCGGTGCTAGCACAGATACGCAGTATTTT
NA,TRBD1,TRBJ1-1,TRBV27,CASSFNRGESEAFF,TGTGCCAGCAGTTTCAACAGGGGCGAAAGTGAAGCTTTCTTT
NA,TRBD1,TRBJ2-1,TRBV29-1,CSVIPGTGEQFF,TGCAGCGTCATACCGGGGACAGGGGAGCAGTTCTTC
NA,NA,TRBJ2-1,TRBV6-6,CASSYGPLEQFF,TGTGCCAGCAGTTACGGGCCTCTCGAGCAGTTCTTC
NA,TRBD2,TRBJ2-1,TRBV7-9,CASSSPTGLADNEQFF,TGTGCCAGCAGCTCTCCAACGGGACTAGCGGACAATGAGCAGTTCTTC
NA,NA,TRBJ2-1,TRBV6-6,CASSSPGLPSGEQFF,TGTGCCAGCAGTTCCCCGGGACTTCCGTCGGGTGAGCAGTTCTTC
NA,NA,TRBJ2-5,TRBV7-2,CASSSPPDRPGETQYF,TGTGCCAGCAGCTCACCACCAGACAGGCCGGGGGAGACCCAGTACTTC
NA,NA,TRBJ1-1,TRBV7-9,CASSLGGTGKGTEAFF,TGTGCCAGCAGCTTAGGGGGTACAGGGAAGGGCACTGAAGCTTTCTTT
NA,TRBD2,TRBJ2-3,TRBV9,CASSVGNSGQFTDTQYF,TGTGCCAGCAGCGTAGGAAATAGCGGGCAATTCACAGATACGCAGTATTTT
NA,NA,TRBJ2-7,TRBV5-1,CASSWGTETYEQYF,TGCGCCAGCAGCTGGGGGACGGAGACCTACGAGCAGTACTTC
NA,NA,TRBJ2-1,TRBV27,CASSLSAGSIYNEQFF,TGTGCCAGCAGTTTATCGGCGGGGTCCATCTACAATGAGCAGTTCTTC
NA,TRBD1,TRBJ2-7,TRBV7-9,CASSLRRTGYYEQYF,TGTGCCAGCAGCTTACGCCGGACAGGGTACTACGAGCAGTACTTC
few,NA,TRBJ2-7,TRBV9,CASSGGVSLADEQYF,TGTGCCAGCAGTGGAGGGGTTTCCCTGGCCGACGAGCAGTACTTC
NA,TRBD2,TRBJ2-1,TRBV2,CANLAGGYNEQFF,TGTGCCAACCTAGCGGGAGGCTACAATGAGCAGTTCTTC
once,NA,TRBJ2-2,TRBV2,CASRPPTRVSGELFF,TGTGCCAGCAGGCCTCCGACCCGCGTCTCCGGGGAGCTGTTTTTT
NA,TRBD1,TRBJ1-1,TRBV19,CASSIVQGKDTEAFF,TGTGCCAGTAGTATAGTACAGGGGAAGGACACTGAAGCTTTCTTT
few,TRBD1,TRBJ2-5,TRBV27,CASSLFRTGERETQYF,TGTGCCAGCAGTCTATTCCGGACAGGGGAACGAGAGACCCAGTACTTC
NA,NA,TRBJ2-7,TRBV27,CASSPNLGLMDEQYF,TGTGCCAGCAGTCCGAACTTGGGGTTGATGGACGAGCAGTACTTC
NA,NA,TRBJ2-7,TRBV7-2,CASSPWGRDNEQYF,TGTGCCAGCAGCCCCTGGGGCAGGGACAACGAGCAGTACTTC
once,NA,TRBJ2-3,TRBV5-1,CASSSVGTDTQYF,TGCGCCAGCAGCTCTGTGGGCACAGATACGCAGTATTTT
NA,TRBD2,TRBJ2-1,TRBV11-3,CASSLVGGSSSYNEQFF,TGTGCCAGCAGCTTAGTAGGCGGGAGTAGCTCCTACAATGAGCAGTTCTTC
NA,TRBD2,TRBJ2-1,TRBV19,CASSMGGTSGHNEQFF,TGTGCCAGTAGTATGGGGGGGACTAGCGGGCACAATGAGCAGTTCTTC
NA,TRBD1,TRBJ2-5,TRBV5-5,CASSWRDRGKGETQYF,TGTGCCAGCAGCTGGAGGGACAGGGGGAAGGGGGAGACCCAGTACTTC
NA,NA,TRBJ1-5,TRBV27,CASSFGRGNQPQHF,TGTGCCAGCAGTTTTGGCAGGGGCAATCAGCCCCAGCATTTT
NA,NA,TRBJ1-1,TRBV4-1,CASSPNKNTEAFF,TGCGCCAGCAGCCCCAACAAGAACACTGAAGCTTTCTTT